The present T cell receptor (beta chain) was sequenced within a study of blood T cell repertoires in COVID-19. Study information: Sample material is recorded as cDNA or gDNA derived from T cells, B-cell-depleted T cells, or PBMCs.

Original processing notes: It was from reference gene primer amplification that nucleated cell counts were estimated. Only in-frame clones appear in the TCRdb table, and some are missing; sequencing was by immunoSEQ multiplex PCR. Clonal size and the V and J genes are those of that table, whereas D and trimming came from the DNA. Of 20,000 to 25,000 clones in the sample, 75% to 95% were seen once. The CDR3 extends over 14 amino acids. Germline CDR1 and CDR2: SGDLS and YYNGEE. J gave up 5 bases and V 3 bases, and 5 bases lay outside the gene matches. The sequencing sample was made of peripheral blood. The V gene is TRBV9, the J gene TRBJ2-5; 9 bases map to TRBD1. The sequence was obtained from a man in his 70s with active COVID-19. DNA for the CDR3: TGTGCCAGCAGCGGTTACAGGGGGCCGGAGACCCAGTACTTC. Translation: CASSGYRGPETQYF. Full variable domain (rest looked up from reference TRBV9 and TRBJ2-5): DSGVTQTPKHLITATGQRVTLRCSPRSGDLSVYWYQQSLDQGLQFLIQYYNGEERAKGNILERFSAQQFPDLHSELNLSSLELGDSALYFCASSGYRGPETQYFGPGTRLLVL.